A selection of T cell receptor beta chains follows, all from one sample in a study of blood T cell repertoires in COVID-19. The protocol was immunoSEQ multiplex PCR, while the TCRdb copy is restricted to in-frame clones and leaves out a portion. The sample includes approximately 200,000 clones, 75% to 90% of them seen just once. Material for sequencing was PBMCs or T cells enriched from blood (not recorded which). The receptor set was obtained from a young man who had recovered from COVID-19. Both conserved end residues are part of each CDR3. D genes are given only for firm matches. A clone size is listed for some rows: how often the clone was seen (once, few, many), or a class if it is expanded.

v_call: TRBV6-5
cdr3_length: 13
clone_size: -
j_call: TRBJ1-2
d_call: -
cdr3_nt: TGTGCCAGCATTGTCACAGCTTTTGGTGGCTACACCTTC
cdr3_aa: CASIVTAFGGYTF

v_call: TRBV4-3
cdr3_length: 16
clone_size: -
j_call: TRBJ2-5
d_call: -
cdr3_nt: TGCGCCAGCAGCCAAGTAGACAGATACTACAAAGGGACCCAGTACTTC
cdr3_aa: CASSQVDRYYKGTQYF

v_call: TRBV5-6
cdr3_length: 14
clone_size: -
j_call: TRBJ2-1
d_call: -
cdr3_nt: TGTGCCAGCAGCTTGTTTAGCTCCTACAATGAGCAGTTCTTC
cdr3_aa: CASSLFSSYNEQFF

v_call: TRBV11-3
cdr3_length: 20
clone_size: -
j_call: TRBJ2-1
d_call: TRBD2
cdr3_nt: TGTGCCAGCAGATTTCGGGGGCAGAATAGCGGGAGGGCCGGGCGCAATGAGCAGTTCTTC
cdr3_aa: CASRFRGQNSGRAGRNEQFF

v_call: TRBV6-5
cdr3_length: 13
clone_size: once
j_call: TRBJ1-6
d_call: -
cdr3_nt: TGTGCCAGCAGGCCGGAGCCTAATTCACCCCTCCACTTT
cdr3_aa: CASRPEPNSPLHF

v_call: TRBV15
cdr3_length: 13
clone_size: -
j_call: TRBJ1-1
d_call: -
cdr3_nt: TGTGCCACCAGCAGGGGGCCAATTGTGCGGGCTTTCTTT
cdr3_aa: CATSRGPIVRAFF

v_call: TRBV19
cdr3_length: 13
clone_size: -
j_call: TRBJ1-2
d_call: -
cdr3_nt: TGTGCCAGTAGTATCGAGGACGGGGTTGGCTACACCTTC
cdr3_aa: CASSIEDGVGYTF

v_call: TRBV19
cdr3_length: 15
clone_size: -
j_call: TRBJ2-1
d_call: TRBD1
cdr3_nt: TGTGCCAGTAGTCCGATAGGACAGGGGTACAATGAGCAGTTCTTC
cdr3_aa: CASSPIGQGYNEQFF

v_call: TRBV9
cdr3_length: 16
clone_size: once
j_call: TRBJ2-5
d_call: TRBD1
cdr3_nt: TGTGCCAGCAGCGTACGCCGGGACAGTTCAGGGGAGACCCAGTACTTC
cdr3_aa: CASSVRRDSSGETQYF

v_call: TRBV11-2
cdr3_length: 16
clone_size: -
j_call: TRBJ2-1
d_call: -
cdr3_nt: TGTGCCAGCAGCGGAGAGAATACCAGCGGTGACAATGAGCAGTTCTTC
cdr3_aa: CASSGENTSGDNEQFF

v_call: TRBV6-5
cdr3_length: 12
clone_size: few
j_call: TRBJ2-2
d_call: -
cdr3_nt: TGTGCCACACACGCGAACACCGGGGAGCTGTTTTTT
cdr3_aa: CATHANTGELFF

v_call: TRBV5-1
cdr3_length: 14
clone_size: once
j_call: TRBJ1-2
d_call: TRBD1
cdr3_nt: TGCGCCAGCAGCTTGACAGGGGCTAACTATGGCTACACCTTC
cdr3_aa: CASSLTGANYGYTF

v_call: TRBV14
cdr3_length: 15
clone_size: -
j_call: TRBJ1-3
d_call: TRBD1
cdr3_nt: TGTGCCAGCAGCCATCTAGGGGGCGTTGGAAACACCATATATTTT
cdr3_aa: CASSHLGGVGNTIYF

v_call: TRBV5-6
cdr3_length: 14
clone_size: -
j_call: TRBJ2-5
d_call: -
cdr3_nt: TGTGCCAGCAGCTTGGGTTTTTCGTTCGAGACCCAGTACTTC
cdr3_aa: CASSLGFSFETQYF

v_call: TRBV19
cdr3_length: 14
clone_size: once
j_call: TRBJ1-6
d_call: -
cdr3_nt: TGTGCCAGTAGTGCGGGACTGAATAATTCACCCCTCCACTTT
cdr3_aa: CASSAGLNNSPLHF